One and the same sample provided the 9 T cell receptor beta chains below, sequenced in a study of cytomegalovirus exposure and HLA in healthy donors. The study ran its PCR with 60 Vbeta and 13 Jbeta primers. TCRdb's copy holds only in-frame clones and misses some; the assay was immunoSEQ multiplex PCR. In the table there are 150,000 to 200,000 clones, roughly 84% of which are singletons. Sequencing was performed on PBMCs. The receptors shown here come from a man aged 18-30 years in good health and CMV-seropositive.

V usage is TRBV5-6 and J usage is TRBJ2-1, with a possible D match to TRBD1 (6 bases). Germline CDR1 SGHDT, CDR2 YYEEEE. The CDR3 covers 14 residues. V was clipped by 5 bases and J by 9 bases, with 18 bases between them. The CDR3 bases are TGTGCCAGCAGTTCTCTCGACAGGTCCGGTGAGCAGTTCTTC. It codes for CASSSLDRSGEQFF.

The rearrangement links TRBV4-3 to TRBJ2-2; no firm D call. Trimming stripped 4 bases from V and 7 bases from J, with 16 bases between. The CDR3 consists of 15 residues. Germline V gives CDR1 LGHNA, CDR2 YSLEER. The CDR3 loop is CASSPFSEAYGELFF. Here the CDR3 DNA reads TGCGCCAGCAGCCCGTTTTCTGAAGCTTACGGGGAGCTGTTTTTT.

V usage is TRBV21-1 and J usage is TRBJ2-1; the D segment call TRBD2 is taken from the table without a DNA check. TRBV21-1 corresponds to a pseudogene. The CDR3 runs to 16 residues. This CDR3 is CASSKVRTSGYNEQFF. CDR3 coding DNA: TGTGCCAGCAGCAAAGTCCGGACTAGCGGCTACAATGAGCAGTTCTTC.

The DNA of the CDR3 is TGTGCCAGCAGTACGACAGGGGGTGGGGCCAACGTCCTGACTTTC. Its translation is CASSTTGGGANVLTF. The chain joins TRBV6-6 to TRBJ2-6, with 9 bases aligning to TRBD1. From germline, CDR1 is MNHNY and CDR2 SVGAGI (reference sequence). Trimming took 5 bases from V and 3 from J; bases not matched to a gene: 2. The CDR3 loop spans 15 amino acids.

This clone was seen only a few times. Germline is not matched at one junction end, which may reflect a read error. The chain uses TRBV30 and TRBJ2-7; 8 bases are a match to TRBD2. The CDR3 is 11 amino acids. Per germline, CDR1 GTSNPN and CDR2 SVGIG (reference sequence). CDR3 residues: CARSSGALKYF. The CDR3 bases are TGTGCCCGGAGTAGCGGGGCCCTCAAGTACTTC.

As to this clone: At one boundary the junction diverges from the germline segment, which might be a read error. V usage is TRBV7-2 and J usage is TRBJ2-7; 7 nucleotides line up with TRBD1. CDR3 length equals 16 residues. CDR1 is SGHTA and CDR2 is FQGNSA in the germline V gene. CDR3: CASSLDTQGQASLTAF. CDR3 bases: TGTGCCAGCAGCTTAGACACACAGGGGCAGGCTTCCTTGACCGCCTTC.

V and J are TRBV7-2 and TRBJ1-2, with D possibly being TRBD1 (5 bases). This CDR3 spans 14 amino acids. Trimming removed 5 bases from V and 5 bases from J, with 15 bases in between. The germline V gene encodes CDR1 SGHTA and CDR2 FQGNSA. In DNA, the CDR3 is TGTGCCAGCAGCATGTCGGGGGTATGGTATGGCTACACCTTC. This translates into CASSMSGVWYGYTF.

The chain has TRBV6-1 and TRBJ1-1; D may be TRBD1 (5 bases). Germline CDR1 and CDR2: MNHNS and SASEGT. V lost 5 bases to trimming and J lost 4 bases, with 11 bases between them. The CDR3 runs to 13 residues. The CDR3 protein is CASSLDSFTEAFF. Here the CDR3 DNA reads TGTGCCAGCAGTCTCGACAGTTTCACTGAAGCTTTCTTT.

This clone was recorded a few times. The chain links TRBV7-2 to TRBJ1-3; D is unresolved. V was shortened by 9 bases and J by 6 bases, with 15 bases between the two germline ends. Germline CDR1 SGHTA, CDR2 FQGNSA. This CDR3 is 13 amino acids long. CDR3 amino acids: CASLAGSPNTIYF. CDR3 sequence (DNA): TGTGCCAGTTTGGCAGGCTCTCCAAACACCATATATTTT.